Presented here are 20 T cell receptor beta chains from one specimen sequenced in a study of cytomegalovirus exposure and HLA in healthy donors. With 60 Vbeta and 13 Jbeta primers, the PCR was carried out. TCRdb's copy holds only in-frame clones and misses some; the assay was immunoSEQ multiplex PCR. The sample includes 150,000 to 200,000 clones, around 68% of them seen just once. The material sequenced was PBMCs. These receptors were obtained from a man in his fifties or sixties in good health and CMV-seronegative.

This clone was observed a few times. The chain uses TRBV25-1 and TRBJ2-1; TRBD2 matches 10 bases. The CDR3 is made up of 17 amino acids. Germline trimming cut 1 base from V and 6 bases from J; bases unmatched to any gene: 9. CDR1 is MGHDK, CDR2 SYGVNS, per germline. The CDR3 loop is CASSEFGSGGAVNEQFF. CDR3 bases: TGTGCCAGCAGTGAATTCGGGAGCGGGGGGGCCGTCAATGAGCAGTTCTTC.

CDR3 DNA: TGTGCCAGCAGCTTATGGACAGGGACGTTGGATCAGCCCCAGCATTTT. It encodes CASSLWTGTLDQPQHF. The J gene is TRBJ1-5, the V gene TRBV7-9; the match to TRBD1 covers 8 bases. The germline gives CDR1 SEHNR, CDR2 FQNEAQ (reference sequence). The V segment lost 2 bases and the J segment 5 bases; nucleotides outside the gene matches: 8. The CDR3 totals 16 residues.

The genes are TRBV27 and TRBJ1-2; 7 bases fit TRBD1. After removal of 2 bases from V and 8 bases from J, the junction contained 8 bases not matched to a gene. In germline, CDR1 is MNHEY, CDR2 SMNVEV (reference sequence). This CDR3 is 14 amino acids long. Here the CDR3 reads CASSLNRQGQGYTF. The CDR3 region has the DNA TGTGCCAGCAGTTTAAATCGACAGGGCCAAGGCTACACCTTC.

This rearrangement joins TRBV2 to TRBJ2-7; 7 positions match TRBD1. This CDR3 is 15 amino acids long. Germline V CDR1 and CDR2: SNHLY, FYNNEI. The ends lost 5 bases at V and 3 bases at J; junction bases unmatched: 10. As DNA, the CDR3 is TGTGCCAGCAGTCTGACCGGGACAGCCGGCTACGAGCAGTACTTC. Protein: CASSLTGTAGYEQYF. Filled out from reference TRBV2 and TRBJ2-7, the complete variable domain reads EPEVTQTPSHQVTQMGQEVILRCVPISNHLYFYWYRQILGQKVEFLVSFYNNEISEKSEIFDDQFSVERPDGSNFTLKIRSTKLEDSAMYFCASSLTGTAGYEQYFGPGTRLTVT.

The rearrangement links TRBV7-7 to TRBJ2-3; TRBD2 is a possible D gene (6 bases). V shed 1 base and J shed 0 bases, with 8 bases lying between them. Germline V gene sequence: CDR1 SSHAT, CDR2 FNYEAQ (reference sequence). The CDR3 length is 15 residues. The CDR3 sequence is CASSLGGTSTDTQYF. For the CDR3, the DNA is TGTGCCAGCAGCTTAGGAGGGACTAGCACAGATACGCAGTATTTT. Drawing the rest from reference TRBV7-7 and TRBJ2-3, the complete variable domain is GAGVSQSPRYKVTKRGQDVTLRCDPISSHATLYWYQQALGQGPEFLTYFNYEAQPDKSGLPSDRFSAERPEGSISTLTIQRTEQRDSAMYRCASSLGGTSTDTQYFGPGTRLTVL.

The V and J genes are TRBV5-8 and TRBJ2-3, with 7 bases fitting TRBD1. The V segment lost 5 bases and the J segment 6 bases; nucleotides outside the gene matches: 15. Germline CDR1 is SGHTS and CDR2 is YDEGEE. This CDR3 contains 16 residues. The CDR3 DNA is TGTGCCAGCAGTTTACAGGGGTTAGGGTCAAGGGATACGCAGTATTTT. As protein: CASSLQGLGSRDTQYF.

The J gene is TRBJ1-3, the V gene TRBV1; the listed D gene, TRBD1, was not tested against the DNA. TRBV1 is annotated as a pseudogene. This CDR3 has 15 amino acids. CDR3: CTSTPDKLSGNTIYF. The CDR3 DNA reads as TGCACCAGCACCCCGGACAAACTCTCTGGAAACACCATATATTTT.

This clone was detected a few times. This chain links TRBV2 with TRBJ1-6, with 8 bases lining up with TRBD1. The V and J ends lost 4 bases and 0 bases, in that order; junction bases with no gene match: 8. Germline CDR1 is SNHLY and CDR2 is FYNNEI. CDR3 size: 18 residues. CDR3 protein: CASSGPWTGSSYNSPLHF. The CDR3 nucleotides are TGTGCCAGCAGTGGCCCTTGGACAGGGAGCTCCTATAATTCACCCCTCCACTTT.

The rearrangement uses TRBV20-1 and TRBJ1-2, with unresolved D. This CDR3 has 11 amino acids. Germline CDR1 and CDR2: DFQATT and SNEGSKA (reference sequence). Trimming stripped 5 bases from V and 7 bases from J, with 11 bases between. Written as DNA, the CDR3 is TGCAGTGCTCCGCGCGAGGGTGGCTACACCTTC. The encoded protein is CSAPREGGYTF.

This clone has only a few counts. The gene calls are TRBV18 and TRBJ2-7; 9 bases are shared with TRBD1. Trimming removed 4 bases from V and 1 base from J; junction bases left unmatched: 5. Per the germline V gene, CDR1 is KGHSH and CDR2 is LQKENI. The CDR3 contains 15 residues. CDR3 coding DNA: TGTGCCAGCTCACGACAGGGGGGATTTTCCTACGAGCAGTACTTC. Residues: CASSRQGGFSYEQYF. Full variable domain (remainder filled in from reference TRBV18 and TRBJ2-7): NAGVMQNPRHLVRRRGQEARLRCSPMKGHSHVYWYRQLPEEGLKFMVYLQKENIIDESGMPKERFSAEFPKEGPSILRIQQVVRGDSAAYFCASSRQGGFSYEQYFGPGTRLTVT.

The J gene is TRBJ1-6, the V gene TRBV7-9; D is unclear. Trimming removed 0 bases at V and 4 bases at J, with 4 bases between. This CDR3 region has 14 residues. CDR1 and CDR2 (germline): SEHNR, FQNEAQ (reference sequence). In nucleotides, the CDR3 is TGTGCCAGCAGCTTAGCCCAGTATAATTCACCCCTCCACTTT. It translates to CASSLAQYNSPLHF.

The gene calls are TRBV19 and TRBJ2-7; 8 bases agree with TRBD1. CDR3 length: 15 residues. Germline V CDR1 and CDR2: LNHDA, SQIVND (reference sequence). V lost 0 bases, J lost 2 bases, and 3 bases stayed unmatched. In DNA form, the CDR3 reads TGTGCCAGTAGTATAGATGGACAGGGAGCCTACGAGCAGTACTTC. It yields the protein CASSIDGQGAYEQYF.

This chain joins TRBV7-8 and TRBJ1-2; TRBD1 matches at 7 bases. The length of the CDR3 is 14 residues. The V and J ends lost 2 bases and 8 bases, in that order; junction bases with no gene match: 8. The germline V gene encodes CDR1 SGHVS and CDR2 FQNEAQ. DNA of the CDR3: TGTGCCAGCAGCTTATCTATGGGACAGAAGGGCTACACCTTC. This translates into CASSLSMGQKGYTF.

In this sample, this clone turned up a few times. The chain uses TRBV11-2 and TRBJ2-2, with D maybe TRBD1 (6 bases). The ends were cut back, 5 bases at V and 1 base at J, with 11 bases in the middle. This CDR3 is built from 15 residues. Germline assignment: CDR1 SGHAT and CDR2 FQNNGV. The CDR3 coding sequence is TGTGCCAGCAGCCGAGGGGACATGAACACCGGGGAGCTGTTTTTT. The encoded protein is CASSRGDMNTGELFF.

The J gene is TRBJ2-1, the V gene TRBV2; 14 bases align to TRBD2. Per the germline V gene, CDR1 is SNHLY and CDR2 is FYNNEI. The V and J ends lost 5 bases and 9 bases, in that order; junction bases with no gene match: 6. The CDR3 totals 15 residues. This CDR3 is CASSKTSGGAGEQFF. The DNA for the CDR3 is TGTGCCAGCAGTAAGACTAGCGGGGGGGCGGGTGAGCAGTTCTTC.

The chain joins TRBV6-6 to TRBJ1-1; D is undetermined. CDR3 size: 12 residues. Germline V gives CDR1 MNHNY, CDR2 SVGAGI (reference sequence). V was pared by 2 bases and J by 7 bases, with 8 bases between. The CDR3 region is CASSYRTGEAFF. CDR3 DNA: TGTGCCAGCAGTTACCGAACTGGTGAAGCTTTCTTT.

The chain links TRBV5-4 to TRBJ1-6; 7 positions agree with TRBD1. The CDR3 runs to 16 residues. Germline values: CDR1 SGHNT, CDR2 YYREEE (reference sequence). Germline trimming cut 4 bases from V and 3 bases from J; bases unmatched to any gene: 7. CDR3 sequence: CASSPQAGGYNSPLHF. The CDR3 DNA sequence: TGTGCCAGCAGCCCCCAGGCAGGGGGCTATAATTCACCCCTCCACTTT.

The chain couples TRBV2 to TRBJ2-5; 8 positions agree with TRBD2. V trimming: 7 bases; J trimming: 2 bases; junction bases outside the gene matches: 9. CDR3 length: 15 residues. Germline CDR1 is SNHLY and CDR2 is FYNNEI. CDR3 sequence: CASKNQGTRQETQYF. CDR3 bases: TGTGCCAGCAAGAACCAAGGGACTAGACAAGAGACCCAGTACTTC.

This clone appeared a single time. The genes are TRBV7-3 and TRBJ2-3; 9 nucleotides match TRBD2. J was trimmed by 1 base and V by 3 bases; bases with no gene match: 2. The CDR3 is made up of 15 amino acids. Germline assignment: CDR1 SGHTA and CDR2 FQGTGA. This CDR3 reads CASSFRTSGTDTQYF. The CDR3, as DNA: TGTGCCAGCAGCTTCCGGACTAGCGGCACAGATACGCAGTATTTT.

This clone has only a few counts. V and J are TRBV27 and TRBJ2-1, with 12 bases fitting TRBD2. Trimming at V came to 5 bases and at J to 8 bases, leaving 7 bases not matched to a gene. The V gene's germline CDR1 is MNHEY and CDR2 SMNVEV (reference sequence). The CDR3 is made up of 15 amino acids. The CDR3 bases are TGTGCCAGCAGTCCCGGACTAGCGGGGCTGGATGAGCAGTTCTTC. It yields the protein CASSPGLAGLDEQFF.